This T cell receptor beta chain was captured by sequencing in a study of T cell responses to AZD1222 COVID-19 vaccine. Across the study: Second doses that came at about 4 or about 12 weeks were put together. The study's findings and limits: Spike-specific TCR breadth and depth both grew after two AZD1222 doses. Repertoire collection took place solely once the T cell response had peaked. Donor demographics were predominantly white British with a female majority; clonal diversity may be underestimated.

The protocol was immunoSEQ multiplex PCR, while the TCRdb copy is restricted to in-frame clones and leaves out a portion. Of around 100,000 clones detected, around nine tenths appear once; the ten largest clones hold over 15%. Trimming stripped 6 bases from V and 0 bases from J, with 12 bases between. CDR1 is MNHEY and CDR2 is SMNVEV in the germline V gene (reference sequence). This CDR3 is 15 amino acids long. This clone was counted a single time. The antigen is unknown. The clonotype comes from an adult in good health. The chain joins TRBV27 to TRBJ1-3; D might be TRBD1 (5 bases). The specimen comprised peripheral blood, sampled on day 0 of AZD1222 vaccination. This CDR3 reads CASSRGGSSGNTIYF. The CDR3, as DNA: TGTGCCAGCAGCCGCGGGGGGAGCTCTGGAAACACCATATATTTT.